The 9 T cell receptor beta chains reported below all come from one sample, sequenced in a study of blood T cell repertoires in COVID-19. The repertoire was sequenced with immunoSEQ multiplex PCR; TCRdb's copy has only in-frame clones and lacks some. Of 200,000 to 250,000 clones in the sample, roughly 85% are singletons; the top ten hold approximately 2.1%. The sequenced sample was peripheral blood. These receptors all come from a man aged 25-45 years who had recovered from COVID-19.

The chain joins TRBV27 to TRBJ2-7; weak D call: TRBD2 (6 bases). CDR1 MNHEY and CDR2 SMNVEV come from the germline V gene (reference sequence). The germline V and J ends were trimmed by 2 bases and 1 base, with 15 bases remaining between them. The CDR3 contains 16 residues. This chain's CDR3 is CASSLTGGLPSYEQYF. The CDR3 nucleotides are TGTGCCAGCAGTTTAACCGGGGGACTGCCATCCTACGAGCAGTACTTC.

For the CDR3, the DNA is TGTGCCACCAGTGACAGTGCTAATGAAAAACTGTTTTTT. Amino acids: CATSDSANEKLFF. This chain connects TRBV24-1 to TRBJ1-4; D is unclear. CDR3 size: 13 residues. The germline V gene has CDR1 KGHDR and CDR2 SFDVKD. Trimming cost V 4 bases and J 3 bases, with 5 bases left between them.

The chain joins TRBV3-1 (or the pseudogene TRBV3-2) to TRBJ1-2; D is perhaps TRBD1 (5 bases). The germline V and J ends were trimmed by 0 bases and 4 bases, with 12 bases remaining between them. The germline V gene has CDR1 LGHDT and CDR2 YNNKEL (reference sequence). The CDR3 covers 15 residues. CDR3 DNA sequence: TGTGCCAGCAGCCAAGATTTGGCAGGGCCCTATGGCTACACCTTC. Residues: CASSQDLAGPYGYTF.

The rearrangement links TRBV5-6 to TRBJ1-1, with D perhaps TRBD1 (6 bases). Between the trimmed V and J ends, which lost 3 bases and 1 base, there was a span of 22 bases. The germline CDR1 and CDR2 sequences are SGHDT and YYEEEE. This CDR3 is 18 amino acids long. CDR3 bases: TGTGCCAGCAGCTCATCCGGGACATTGCCTCTATCGAACACTGAAGCTTTCTTT. Its translation: CASSSSGTLPLSNTEAFF.

The gene calls are TRBV19 and TRBJ2-1; D is perhaps TRBD2 (6 bases). Germline loops: CDR1 LNHDA, CDR2 SQIVND (reference sequence). This CDR3 is built from 13 residues. Between the trimmed V and J ends, which lost 5 bases and 8 bases, there was a span of 13 bases. CDR3 in amino acids: CASSVGTRYEQFF. The CDR3 nucleotides read TGTGCCAGTAGTGTAGGGACTCGCTATGAGCAGTTCTTC.

J is TRBJ2-3 and V is TRBV5-1, with D maybe TRBD2 (6 bases). V lost 2 bases and J 3 bases, leaving 10 bases between the germline ends. Germline lookup yields CDR1 SGHRS and CDR2 YFSETQ. The CDR3 is 14 residues long. The CDR3 spells CASSLWRDTDTQYF. In DNA form, the CDR3 reads TGCGCCAGCAGCTTATGGAGGGATACAGATACGCAGTATTTT. The complete variable domain, with remaining parts taken from reference TRBV5-1 and TRBJ2-3, reads KAGVTQTPRYLIKTRGQQVTLSCSPISGHRSVSWYQQTPGQGLQFLFEYFSETQRNKGNFPGRFSGRQFSNSRSEMNVSTLELGDSALYLCASSLWRDTDTQYFGPGTRLTVL.

With respect to this clone: It is unclear where the CDR3 begins or ends on the DNA, so no DNA is shown, and the CDR3 is as TCRdb lists it. V is TRBV6-5 and J is TRBJ1-1. The CDR3 is 15 residues long, ends included. Germline V lookup: CDR1 MNHEY, CDR2 SVGAGI. The CDR3 region is CASPRRAGGYTEAFF.

The chain recombines TRBV5-6 with TRBJ2-5; 9 nucleotides line up with TRBD2. Trimming took 2 bases from V and 4 from J; bases not matched to a gene: 15. Germline V lookup: CDR1 SGHDT, CDR2 YYEEEE. This CDR3 is 18 amino acids long. The CDR3 DNA follows: TGTGCCAGCAGCTTCACGCCTTCCCAGCGGGGGGCGATAGAGACCCAGTACTTC. It codes for CASSFTPSQRGAIETQYF.

The V and J genes are TRBV6-4 and TRBJ2-4; no clear D. Germline V gives CDR1 MRHNA, CDR2 SNTAGT. V was shortened by 4 bases and J by 7 bases, with 14 bases between the two germline ends. There are 14 residues in the CDR3. The chain's CDR3 is CASSASRSDNIQYF. The CDR3 DNA follows: TGTGCCAGCAGTGCCTCTCGATCAGATAACATTCAGTACTTC.